This T cell receptor beta chain was obtained from a study of blood T cell repertoires in COVID-19. Study in general: Samples taken during acute and convalescent COVID-19 were collected in the United States, Italy and Spain.

Sequencing used immunoSEQ multiplex PCR; TCRdb keeps in-frame clones, though not all of them. The top ten hold about 3.1% of the sample, which has under 60,000 clones, about 90% seen once. This clone was detected once. CDR3 length equals 13 residues. From germline, CDR1 is PRHDT and CDR2 FYEKMQ (reference sequence). Between the trimmed V and J ends, which lost 0 bases and 3 bases, there was a span of 6 bases. The J gene is TRBJ2-7, the V gene TRBV13, with D perhaps TRBD1 (5 bases). The receptor's source is a human donor in a cohort sampled during active COVID-19. Sequencing input: peripheral blood. The CDR3 DNA reads TGTGCCAGCAGCTTAGGACAGGACTACGAGCAGTACTTC. Amino acids: CASSLGQDYEQYF.